The 30 T cell receptor beta chains in this list originate from one sample, sequenced in a study of a mutant IDH1 vaccine in newly diagnosed glioma. The sample's time point: week 23, last vaccination. Each dose delivered 300 ug of mutant IDH1 20-mer peptide subcutaneously with imiquimod. The antigens these receptors bind are not known. Generated by immunoSEQ multiplex PCR, the TCRdb table keeps only in-frame clones and is missing some. The table records roughly 74,000 clones, around 83% of them present only once. Sequencing was performed on PBMCs, taken from a glioma patient whose treatment included an IDH1 peptide vaccine. The source is a woman aged 45-65 years with glioma.

The chain employs TRBV4-1 and TRBJ2-7; D is unclear. CDR3 length equals 14 residues. The V and J ends lost 0 bases and 1 base respectively, with 7 bases between them. The V gene's germline CDR1 is MGHRA and CDR2 YSYEKL. CDR3 loop: CASSQDRASYEQYF. DNA of the CDR3: TGCGCCAGCAGCCAAGATAGGGCATCCTACGAGCAGTACTTC.

The genes are TRBV5-5 and TRBJ2-5; 7 nucleotides match TRBD1. Gene TRBJ2-7 matches the end of the DNA better, so the J call may be wrong. The CDR3 loop spans 14 amino acids. CDR1 is SGHKS, CDR2 YYEKEE, per germline (reference sequence). CDR3 nucleotide sequence: TGTGCCAGCAGCTATACAGGGGTAGGGGGCGAGCAGTACTTC. Its translation: CASSYTGVGGEQYF.

The genes are TRBV6-5 and TRBJ2-3; D remains ambiguous. CDR1 is MNHEY, CDR2 SVGAGI, per germline. The CDR3 spans 11 residues. Trimming left V 7 bases short and J 6 bases short, with 8 bases between. This CDR3 reads CASTHGDTQYF. CDR3 sequence (DNA): TGTGCCAGCACCCACGGGGATACGCAGTATTTT.

This clone was observed a single time. CDR3 in amino acids: CSASVFYEQYF. Written as DNA, the CDR3 is TGCAGTGCTAGTGTGTTCTACGAGCAGTACTTC. V and J are TRBV20-1 and TRBJ2-7; D not certain. The CDR3 consists of 11 residues. V lost 3 bases to trimming and J lost 3 bases, with 6 bases between them. Germline loops: CDR1 DFQATT, CDR2 SNEGSKA (reference sequence).

V and J are TRBV30 and TRBJ2-7; unclear D gene. Germline V gene sequence: CDR1 GTSNPN, CDR2 SVGIG (reference sequence). CDR3 length: 12 amino acids. The V end was cut by 0 bases, the J end by 4 bases, with 7 bases between. Here the CDR3 reads CAWSVKVYEQYF. The CDR3 DNA follows: TGTGCCTGGAGTGTAAAGGTTTACGAGCAGTACTTC. Supplemented by reference TRBV30 and TRBJ2-7, the full variable domain reads SQTIHQWPATLVQPVGSPLSLECTVEGTSNPNLYWYRQAAGRGLQLLFYSVGIGQISSEVPQNLSASRPQDRQFILSSKKLLLSDSGFYLCAWSVKVYEQYFGPGTRLTVT.

The chain uses TRBV5-1 and TRBJ2-3, with D tentatively TRBD2 (5 bases). The CDR3 has 12 amino acids. CDR1 is SGHRS, CDR2 YFSETQ, per germline. V gave up 4 bases and J gave up 6 bases, with 9 bases separating them. The CDR3 coding sequence is TGCGCCAGCAGCCAACTAGGGGATACGCAGTATTTT. It specifies CASSQLGDTQYF.

V usage is TRBV9 and J usage is TRBJ2-7; 15 nucleotides line up with TRBD2. Looked up from germline, CDR1 is SGDLS and CDR2 is YYNGEE. V was pared by 4 bases and J by 4 bases, with 6 bases of the junction left unmatched. There are 16 residues in the CDR3. CDR3 residues: CASSSGLAGGPYEQYF. The CDR3 DNA follows: TGTGCCAGCAGCTCAGGACTAGCGGGAGGGCCATACGAGCAGTACTTC.

CDR3 coding DNA: TGTGCCAGCAGCCACATTGGCGGAAGGACCGGGGAGCTGTTTTTT. Amino acid sequence: CASSHIGGRTGELFF. The genes are TRBV14 and TRBJ2-2; unclear D gene. V was shortened by 3 bases and J by 5 bases, with 13 bases between the two germline ends. The CDR3 extends over 15 amino acids. The V gene's germline CDR1 is SGHDN and CDR2 FVKESK. Full variable domain (missing parts from reference TRBV14 and TRBJ2-2): EAGVTQFPSHSVIEKGQTVTLRCDPISGHDNLYWYRRVMGKEIKFLLHFVKESKQDESGMPNNRFLAERTGGTYSTLKVQPAELEDSGVYFCASSHIGGRTGELFFGEGSRLTVL.

This chain links TRBV18 with TRBJ1-5, with D possibly being TRBD1 (5 bases). The germline V and J ends were trimmed by 6 bases and 11 bases, with 23 bases remaining between them. Per germline, CDR1 KGHSH and CDR2 LQKENI. This CDR3 comprises 15 residues. The CDR3 DNA sequence: TGTGCCAGCTCGACACAGGTTGCCGGGGGATCAGCCCAGCATTTT. This translates into CASSTQVAGGSAQHF.

The chain links TRBV11-1 to TRBJ2-7; D remains ambiguous. CDR1 and CDR2 (germline): SGHAT, FQDESV (reference sequence). V was trimmed by 4 bases and J by 0 bases, leaving 10 bases between them. This CDR3 has 14 amino acids. This CDR3 is CASSSYISSYEQYF. The DNA for the CDR3 is TGTGCCAGCAGCTCGTACATAAGCTCCTACGAGCAGTACTTC.

The CDR3 nucleotides read TGTGCCAGCAGCCACTCGGACAGAAACTCTGGAAACACCATATATTTT. This sequence encodes CASSHSDRNSGNTIYF. The V gene is TRBV4-2, the J gene TRBJ1-3, with a weak D call TRBD1 (6 bases). In germline, CDR1 is LGHNA, CDR2 YNFKEQ. The CDR3 has 16 amino acids. Trimming cost V 3 bases and J 0 bases, with 12 bases left between them.

V is TRBV7-8 and J is TRBJ2-7, with TRBD1 as a possible D gene (6 bases). Between the trimmed V and J ends, which lost 5 bases and 4 bases, there was a span of 15 bases. Germline assignment: CDR1 SGHVS and CDR2 FQNEAQ. The CDR3 runs to 14 residues. This chain's CDR3 is CASSPWTDPYEQYF. CDR3 DNA: TGTGCCAGCAGCCCATGGACAGATCCTTACGAGCAGTACTTC.

V and J are TRBV6-5 and TRBJ1-2, with D hard to call. The CDR3 loop spans 13 amino acids. Germline V CDR1 and CDR2: MNHEY, SVGAGI. Deletions cut 0 bases from V and 7 bases from J, with 9 bases between. The CDR3 protein is CASSYSTTAGYTF. The CDR3 region has the DNA TGTGCCAGCAGTTACTCGACGACGGCTGGCTACACCTTC.

The chain employs TRBV9 and TRBJ1-3; unclear D gene. CDR1 is SGDLS, CDR2 YYNGEE, per germline. V was trimmed by 4 bases and J by 0 bases, leaving 2 bases between them. CDR3 size: 12 residues. CDR3 coding DNA: TGTGCCAGCAGCAACTCTGGAAACACCATATATTTT. Protein: CASSNSGNTIYF.

This clone was counted only a few times. The chain uses TRBV6-5 and TRBJ1-1, with D unclear. Germline CDR1 is MNHEY and CDR2 is SVGAGI. The CDR3 is 14 residues long. Trimming cost V 6 bases and J 6 bases, with 17 bases left between them. CDR3 protein: CASSRTPKWAEAFF. CDR3 bases: TGTGCCAGCAGCCGTACACCCAAGTGGGCTGAAGCTTTCTTT.

This clone was seen only once. This rearrangement joins TRBV9 to TRBJ2-5, with 9 bases that match TRBD2. The CDR3 has 16 amino acids. The germline gives CDR1 SGDLS, CDR2 YYNGEE. J gave up 1 base and V 5 bases, and 9 bases lay outside the gene matches. The CDR3 coding sequence is TGTGCCAGCAGTCAGGCACCGACTAGCGGCCAAGAGACCCAGTACTTC. Residues: CASSQAPTSGQETQYF.

The chain carries TRBV30 and TRBJ1-1, with TRBD1 as a possible D gene (6 bases). The CDR3 consists of 13 residues. V lost 5 bases, J lost 1 base, and 11 bases lay in between. CDR1 is GTSNPN, CDR2 SVGIG, per germline (reference sequence). The CDR3 region has the DNA TGTGCCTGGGAGAGACAGGAGAACACTGAAGCTTTCTTT. Protein: CAWERQENTEAFF.

This chain links TRBV6-1 with TRBJ1-2, with 10 positions matching TRBD1. The CDR3 runs to 14 residues. Germline values: CDR1 MNHNS, CDR2 SASEGT. Trimming cost V 8 bases and J 0 bases; bases outside gene matches: 3. This CDR3 reads CASGQGVANYGYTF. The CDR3 coding sequence is TGTGCCAGCGGACAGGGGGTAGCTAACTATGGCTACACCTTC.

V usage is TRBV5-1 and J usage is TRBJ2-2; D is possibly TRBD1 (6 bases). Germline CDR1 and CDR2: SGHRS and YFSETQ. Trimming stripped 4 bases from V and 2 bases from J, with 12 bases between. The CDR3 extends over 15 amino acids. CDR3 coding DNA: TGCGCCAGCAGCCTACAGGGTACCAACACCGGGGAGCTGTTTTTT. This gives the protein CASSLQGTNTGELFF.

This chain uses TRBV5-6 with TRBJ1-3; 7 bases are shared with TRBD1. The CDR3 loop spans 13 amino acids. The germline gives CDR1 SGHDT, CDR2 YYEEEE. The ends lost 7 bases at V and 2 bases at J; junction bases unmatched: 3. The CDR3 DNA reads as TGTGCCAGCTTCAGGGGGACTGGAAACACCATATATTTT. Translated: CASFRGTGNTIYF. Full variable domain (missing parts from reference TRBV5-6 and TRBJ1-3): DAGVTQSPTHLIKTRGQQVTLRCSPKSGHDTVSWYQQALGQGPQFIFQYYEEEERQRGNFPDRFSGHQFPNYSSELNVNALLLGDSALYLCASFRGTGNTIYFGEGSWLTVV.

The J gene is TRBJ2-5, the V gene TRBV10-2; D possibly uses TRBD1 or TRBD2 (5 bases each). The CDR3 is 13 residues long. Germline V gene lookup returns CDR1 WSHSY and CDR2 SAAADI. V shed 6 bases and J shed 5 bases, with 13 bases lying between them. The CDR3, as DNA: TGCGCCAGCAGCTCCCATGAGGGGGAGACCCAGTACTTC. It specifies CASSSHEGETQYF.

This clone occurred once. The chain carries TRBV10-1 and TRBJ2-5, with 9 bases that match TRBD1. The J call is doubtful: the DNA matches TRBJ2-7 better. The CDR3 is made up of 13 amino acids. Germline lookup yields CDR1 WNHNN and CDR2 SYGVQD (reference sequence). The CDR3 DNA sequence: TGCGCCAGCACCGACAGGGGGTGGGCCGAGCAGTACTTC. Amino acid sequence: CASTDRGWAEQYF.

The rearrangement uses TRBV7-8 and TRBJ2-1, with TRBD2 identical over 9 bases. V dropped 2 bases and J dropped 0; count of bases not matched to a gene: 2. Germline CDR1 SGHVS, CDR2 FQNEAQ. The CDR3 is 16 amino acids. For the CDR3, the DNA is TGTGCCAGCAGCTTACTGACTAGCGGCTCCTACAATGAGCAGTTCTTC. It encodes CASSLLTSGSYNEQFF.

This clone was observed a single time. The rearrangement uses TRBV4-1 and TRBJ2-3; unclear D gene. Germline assignment: CDR1 MGHRA and CDR2 YSYEKL. Trimming took off 4 bases at V and 6 bases at J, with 8 bases between the two ends. This CDR3 spans 12 amino acids. CDR3 region: CASSLLGDTQYF. The CDR3 bases are TGCGCCAGCAGCCTGTTGGGGGATACGCAGTATTTT.

DNA for the CDR3: TGCGCCAGCAGCCAGGGACAGGGCCTAGCTCAGGAGCAGTACTTC. Its translation: CASSQGQGLAQEQYF. This chain links TRBV5-1 with TRBJ2-7; 9 nucleotides line up with TRBD1. The CDR3 loop spans 15 amino acids. V was clipped by 4 bases and J by 7 bases; unmatched bases: 12. Germline V gives CDR1 SGHRS, CDR2 YFSETQ.

This chain uses TRBV9 with TRBJ2-5; perhaps D is TRBD1 or TRBD2 (5 bases each). Germline CDR1 SGDLS, CDR2 YYNGEE. The CDR3 runs 14 residues. Trimming removed 3 bases at V and 2 bases at J, with 11 bases between. The CDR3 DNA reads as TGTGCCAGCAGCGGTAGTTGGGGGCAAGAGACCCAGTACTTC. It is translated as CASSGSWGQETQYF.

This sequence joins TRBV29-1 and TRBJ2-5, with 7 bases lining up with TRBD1. Judging by the DNA end, TRBJ2-7 fits better; the J call may be wrong. Germline V gives CDR1 SQVTM, CDR2 ANQGSEA. This CDR3 has 14 residues. CDR3 residues: CSARGTGATYEQYF. CDR3 DNA: TGCAGCGCTAGGGGCACAGGGGCAACCTACGAGCAGTACTTC.

This clone was seen more than once but under ten times. The J gene is TRBJ1-4, the V gene TRBV7-9, with D maybe TRBD1 (5 bases). Germline-derived CDR1 and CDR2 are SEHNR and FQNEAQ (reference sequence). V was clipped by 4 bases and J by 7 bases, with 13 bases between them. The length of the CDR3 is 14 residues. The CDR3 region is CASSSWGSVEKLFF. CDR3 coding DNA: TGTGCCAGCAGCTCTTGGGGGTCCGTTGAAAAACTGTTTTTT.

This chain connects TRBV19 to TRBJ2-3; D possibly corresponds to TRBD2 (5 bases). CDR1 is LNHDA and CDR2 is SQIVND in the germline V gene (reference sequence). V was pared by 7 bases and J by 1 base, with 12 bases between. The CDR3 consists of 14 residues. CDR3 sequence: CASTYGEGTDTQYF. In DNA, the CDR3 is TGTGCCAGTACCTACGGGGAAGGCACAGATACGCAGTATTTT. Full variable domain (outside the CDR3, taken from reference TRBV19 and TRBJ2-3): DGGITQSPKYLFRKEGQNVTLSCEQNLNHDAMYWYRQDPGQGLRLIYYSQIVNDFQKGDIAEGYSVSREKKESFPLTVTSAQKNPTAFYLCASTYGEGTDTQYFGPGTRLTVL.

This clone was counted a single time. This chain links TRBV27 with TRBJ2-3; possibly TRBD2 for D (5 bases). The germline V and J ends were trimmed by 6 bases and 6 bases, with 7 bases remaining between them. Germline V CDR1 and CDR2: MNHEY, SMNVEV (reference sequence). The CDR3 contains 11 residues. CDR3: CASRLGDTQYF. The CDR3 coding sequence is TGTGCCAGCAGACTAGGGGATACGCAGTATTTT.